Described below is a single TCR beta chain sequence and its context. The antigen remains unidentified. This entry comes from a study of PD-1 blockade in mismatch repair-deficient tumors. Study observations and caveats: Tumor-resident clones, often undetectable pretreatment in blood, expanded then contracted after pembrolizumab.

Stated time point: identical approximately nine-day culture without peptide (control). A few pembrolizumab responders had their TCRs sequenced. An approximately 11-day in vitro culture was run per each of roughly seven reactive peptides. This CDR3 region has 17 residues. In germline, CDR1 is SGHDN, CDR2 FVKESK. The ends were cut back, 1 base at V and 8 bases at J, with 20 bases in the middle. Profiling relied on immunoSEQ multiplex PCR, and the TCRdb table lists in-frame clones only, not all of them. The table lists some 15,000 clones, about nine tenths of them singletons. The starting material was cells cultured in vitro, obtained from a patient treated with pembrolizumab. The genes are TRBV14 and TRBJ1-4, with no clear D. The clonotype was recovered from an adult with mismatch repair-deficient cancer. CDR3 region: CASSQGLGRSRREKLFF. As DNA, the CDR3 is TGTGCCAGCAGCCAAGGATTGGGGAGGTCCAGACGGGAAAAACTGTTTTTT.